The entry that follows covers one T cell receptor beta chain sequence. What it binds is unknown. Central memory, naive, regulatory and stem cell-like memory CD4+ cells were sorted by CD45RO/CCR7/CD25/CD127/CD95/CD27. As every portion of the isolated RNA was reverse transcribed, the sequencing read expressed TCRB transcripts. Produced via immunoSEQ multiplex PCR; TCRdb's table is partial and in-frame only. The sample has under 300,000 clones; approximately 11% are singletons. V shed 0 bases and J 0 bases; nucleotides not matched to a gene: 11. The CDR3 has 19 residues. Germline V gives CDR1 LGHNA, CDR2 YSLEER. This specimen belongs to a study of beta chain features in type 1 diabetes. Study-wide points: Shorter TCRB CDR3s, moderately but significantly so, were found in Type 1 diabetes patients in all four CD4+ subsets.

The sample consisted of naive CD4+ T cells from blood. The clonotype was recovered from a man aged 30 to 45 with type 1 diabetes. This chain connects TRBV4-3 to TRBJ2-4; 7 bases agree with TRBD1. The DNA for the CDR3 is TGCGCCAGCAGCCAAGACTCCATGGACAGGCGCCTAGCCAAAAACATTCAGTACTTC. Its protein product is CASSQDSMDRRLAKNIQYF.